The clone carrying this T cell receptor (beta chain) was observed a handful of times. Its antigen is not known. Germline CDR1 MNHNY, CDR2 SVGAGI (reference sequence). Trimming removed 5 bases from V and 4 bases from J, with 18 bases in between. CDR3 length equals 16 residues. Measured with immunoSEQ multiplex PCR; TCRdb has only the in-frame clones, and not every one. The table shows 200,000 to 250,000 clones, with 85% to 95% occurring only once. These data originate in a study of T cell responses to AZD1222 COVID-19 vaccine. The study, taken as a whole, reports: In a largely white British group with more females than males, clonal diversity was possibly underestimated.

This receptor was identified in an adult in good health. This chain uses TRBV6-6 with TRBJ1-3; D is undetermined. The sample in question was peripheral blood, obtained on day 0 of MenACWY control vaccination. CDR3 coding DNA: TGTGCCAGCAGTCCATCAGCGGGGATCAGGGGAAACACCATATATTTT. It yields the protein CASSPSAGIRGNTIYF.